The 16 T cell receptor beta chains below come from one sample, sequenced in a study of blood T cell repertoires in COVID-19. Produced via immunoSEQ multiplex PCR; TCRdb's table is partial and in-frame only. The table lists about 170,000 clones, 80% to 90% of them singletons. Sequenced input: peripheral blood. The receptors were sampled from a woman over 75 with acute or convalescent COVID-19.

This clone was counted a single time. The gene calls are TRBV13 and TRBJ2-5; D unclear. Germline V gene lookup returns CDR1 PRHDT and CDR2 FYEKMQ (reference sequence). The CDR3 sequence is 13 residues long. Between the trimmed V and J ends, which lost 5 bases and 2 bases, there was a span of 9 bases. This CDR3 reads CASSPRIQETQYF. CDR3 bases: TGTGCCAGCAGCCCCAGGATACAAGAGACCCAGTACTTC.

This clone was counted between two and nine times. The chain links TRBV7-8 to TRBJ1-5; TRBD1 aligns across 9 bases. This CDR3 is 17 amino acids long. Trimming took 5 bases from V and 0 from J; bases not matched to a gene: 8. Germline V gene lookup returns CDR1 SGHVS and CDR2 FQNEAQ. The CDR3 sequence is CASSISGQGYSNQPQHF. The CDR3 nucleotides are TGTGCCAGCAGCATATCGGGACAGGGATATAGCAATCAGCCCCAGCATTTT.

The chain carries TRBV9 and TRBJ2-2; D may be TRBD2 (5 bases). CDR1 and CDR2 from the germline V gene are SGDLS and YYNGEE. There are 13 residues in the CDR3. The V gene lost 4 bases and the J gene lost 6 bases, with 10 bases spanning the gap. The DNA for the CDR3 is TGTGCCAGCAGCCACGGACTTGCCGGGGAGCTGTTTTTT. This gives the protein CASSHGLAGELFF.

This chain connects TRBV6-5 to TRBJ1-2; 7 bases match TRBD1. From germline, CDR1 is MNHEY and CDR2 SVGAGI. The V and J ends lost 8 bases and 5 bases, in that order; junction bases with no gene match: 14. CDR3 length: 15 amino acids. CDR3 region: CASSRGGTDVYGYTF. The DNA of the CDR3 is TGTGCCAGCTCTCGTGGGGGGACAGATGTTTATGGCTACACCTTC.

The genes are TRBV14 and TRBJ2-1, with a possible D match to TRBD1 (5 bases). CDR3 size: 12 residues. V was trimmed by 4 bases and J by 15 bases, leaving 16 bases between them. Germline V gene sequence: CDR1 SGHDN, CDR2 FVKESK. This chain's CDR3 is CASSPKGARRFF. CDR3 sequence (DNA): TGTGCCAGCAGCCCAAAAGGGGCGAGACGGTTCTTC.

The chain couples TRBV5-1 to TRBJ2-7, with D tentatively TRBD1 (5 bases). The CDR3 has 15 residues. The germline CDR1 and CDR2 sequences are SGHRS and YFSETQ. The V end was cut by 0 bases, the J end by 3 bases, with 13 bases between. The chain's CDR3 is CASSLGPDTSYEQYF. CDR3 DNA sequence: TGCGCCAGCAGCTTGGGTCCGGACACCAGCTACGAGCAGTACTTC.

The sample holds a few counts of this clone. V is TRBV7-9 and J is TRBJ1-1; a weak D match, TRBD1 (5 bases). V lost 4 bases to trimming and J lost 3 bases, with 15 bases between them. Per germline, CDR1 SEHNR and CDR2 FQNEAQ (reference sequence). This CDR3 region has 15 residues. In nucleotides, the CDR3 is TGTGCCAGCAGCTCTGGGGCCGGTTGGTACACTGAAGCTTTCTTT. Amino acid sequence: CASSSGAGWYTEAFF.

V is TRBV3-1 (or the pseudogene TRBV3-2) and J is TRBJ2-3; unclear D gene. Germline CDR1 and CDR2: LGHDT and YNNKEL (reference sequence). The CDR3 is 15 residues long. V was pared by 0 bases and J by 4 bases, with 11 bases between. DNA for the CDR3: TGTGCCAGCAGCCAAGATCCCGTTCCCCCAGATACGCAGTATTTT. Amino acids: CASSQDPVPPDTQYF.

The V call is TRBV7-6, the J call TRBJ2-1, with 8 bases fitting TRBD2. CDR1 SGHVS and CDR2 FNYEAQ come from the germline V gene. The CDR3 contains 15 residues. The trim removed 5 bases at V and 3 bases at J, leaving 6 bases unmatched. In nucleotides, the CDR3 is TGTGCCAGCAGCCTCAGCGGGAGTAACTACAATGAGCAGTTCTTC. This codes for CASSLSGSNYNEQFF.

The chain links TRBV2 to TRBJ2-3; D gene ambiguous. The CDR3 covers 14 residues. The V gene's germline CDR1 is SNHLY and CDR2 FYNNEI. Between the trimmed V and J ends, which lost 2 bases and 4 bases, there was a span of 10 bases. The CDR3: CASSEPLGADTQYF. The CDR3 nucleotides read TGTGCCAGCAGTGAACCTCTGGGCGCAGATACGCAGTATTTT.

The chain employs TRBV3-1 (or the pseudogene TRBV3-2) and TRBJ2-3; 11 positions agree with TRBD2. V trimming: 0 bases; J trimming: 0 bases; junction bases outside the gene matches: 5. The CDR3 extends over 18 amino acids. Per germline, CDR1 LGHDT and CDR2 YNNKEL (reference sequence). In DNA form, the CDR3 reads TGTGCCAGCAGCCAAGATATTGGACTAGCGGGTAGCACAGATACGCAGTATTTT. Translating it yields CASSQDIGLAGSTDTQYF.

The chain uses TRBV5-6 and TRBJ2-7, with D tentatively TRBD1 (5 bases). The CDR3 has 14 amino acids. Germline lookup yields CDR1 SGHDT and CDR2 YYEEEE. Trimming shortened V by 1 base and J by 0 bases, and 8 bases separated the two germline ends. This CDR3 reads CASSLTGNSYEQYF. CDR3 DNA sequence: TGTGCCAGCAGCTTGACAGGAAACTCCTACGAGCAGTACTTC.

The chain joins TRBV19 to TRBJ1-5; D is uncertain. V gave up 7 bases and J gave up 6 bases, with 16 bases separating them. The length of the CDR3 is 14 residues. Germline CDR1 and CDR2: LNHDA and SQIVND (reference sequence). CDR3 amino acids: CASKVVAPGQPQHF. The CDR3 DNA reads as TGTGCCAGTAAAGTAGTCGCCCCTGGTCAGCCCCAGCATTTT.

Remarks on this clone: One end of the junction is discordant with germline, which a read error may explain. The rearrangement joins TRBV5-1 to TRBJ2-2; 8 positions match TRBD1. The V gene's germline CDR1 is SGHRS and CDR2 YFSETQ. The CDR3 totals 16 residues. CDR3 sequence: CASSIRQGRNAGELFF. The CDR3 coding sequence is TGCGCCAGCAGCATTAGACAGGGGCGGAACGCCGGGGAGCTGTTTTTT.

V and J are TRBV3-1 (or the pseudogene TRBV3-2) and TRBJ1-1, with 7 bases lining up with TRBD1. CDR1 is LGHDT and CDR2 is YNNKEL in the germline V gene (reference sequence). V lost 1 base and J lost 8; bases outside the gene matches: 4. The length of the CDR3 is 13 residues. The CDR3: CASSQVPTGEAFF. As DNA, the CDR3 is TGTGCCAGCAGCCAAGTACCGACAGGGGAAGCTTTCTTT.

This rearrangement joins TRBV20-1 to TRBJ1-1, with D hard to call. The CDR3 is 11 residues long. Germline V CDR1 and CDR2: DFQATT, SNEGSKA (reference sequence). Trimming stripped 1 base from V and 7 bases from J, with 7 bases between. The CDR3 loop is CSARGSGEAFF. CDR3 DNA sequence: TGCAGTGCTAGAGGATCCGGTGAAGCTTTCTTT.